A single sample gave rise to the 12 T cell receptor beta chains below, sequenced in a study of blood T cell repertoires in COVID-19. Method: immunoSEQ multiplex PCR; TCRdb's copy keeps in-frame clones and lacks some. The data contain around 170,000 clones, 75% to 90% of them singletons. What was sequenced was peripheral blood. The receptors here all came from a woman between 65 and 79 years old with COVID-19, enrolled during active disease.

The CDR3 region is CASSLDTQYF. CDR3 nucleotide sequence: TGTGCCAGCAGCCTTGATACGCAGTATTTT. This chain joins TRBV11-2 and TRBJ2-3; D is unclear. The CDR3 consists of 10 residues. Germline V lookup: CDR1 SGHAT, CDR2 FQNNGV. The V and J ends lost 5 bases and 6 bases respectively, with 3 bases between them.

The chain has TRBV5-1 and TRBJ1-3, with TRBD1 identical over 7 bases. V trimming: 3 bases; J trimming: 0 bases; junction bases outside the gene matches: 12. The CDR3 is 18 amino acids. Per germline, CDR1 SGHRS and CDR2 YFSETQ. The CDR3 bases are TGCGCCAGCAGCTCGGAGGGACAGCCTGAACTCTCTGGAAACACCATATATTTT. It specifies CASSSEGQPELSGNTIYF. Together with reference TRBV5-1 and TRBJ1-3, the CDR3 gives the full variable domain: KAGVTQTPRYLIKTRGQQVTLSCSPISGHRSVSWYQQTPGQGLQFLFEYFSETQRNKGNFPGRFSGRQFSNSRSEMNVSTLELGDSALYLCASSSEGQPELSGNTIYFGEGSWLTVV.

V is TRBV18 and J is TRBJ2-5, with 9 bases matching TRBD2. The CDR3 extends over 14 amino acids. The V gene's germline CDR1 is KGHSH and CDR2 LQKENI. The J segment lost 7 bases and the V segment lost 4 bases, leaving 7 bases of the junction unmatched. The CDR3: CASSLAGEWVTQYF. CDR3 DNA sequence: TGTGCCAGCTCACTAGCGGGAGAATGGGTGACCCAGTACTTC.

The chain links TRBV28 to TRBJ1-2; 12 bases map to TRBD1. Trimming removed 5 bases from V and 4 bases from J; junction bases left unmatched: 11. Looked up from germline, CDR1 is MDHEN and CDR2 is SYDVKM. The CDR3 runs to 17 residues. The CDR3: CASSLAGTGGSFYGYTF. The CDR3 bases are TGTGCCAGCAGTCTCGCCGGGACAGGGGGCTCTTTCTATGGCTACACCTTC.

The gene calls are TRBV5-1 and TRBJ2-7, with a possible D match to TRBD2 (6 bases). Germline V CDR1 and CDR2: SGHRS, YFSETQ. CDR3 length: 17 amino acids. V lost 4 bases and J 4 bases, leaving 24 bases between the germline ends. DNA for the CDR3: TGCGCCAGCAGCCCTCGAAGGGGCGGCGGGGAGGCGTACGAGCAGTACTTC. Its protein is CASSPRRGGGEAYEQYF.

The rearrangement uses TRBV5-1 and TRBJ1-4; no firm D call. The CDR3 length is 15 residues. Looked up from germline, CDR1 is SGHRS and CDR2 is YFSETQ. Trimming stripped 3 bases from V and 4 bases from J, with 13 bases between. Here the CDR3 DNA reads TGCGCCAGCAGCTCCGTGGGCGGGAGTAATGAAAAACTGTTTTTT. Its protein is CASSSVGGSNEKLFF.

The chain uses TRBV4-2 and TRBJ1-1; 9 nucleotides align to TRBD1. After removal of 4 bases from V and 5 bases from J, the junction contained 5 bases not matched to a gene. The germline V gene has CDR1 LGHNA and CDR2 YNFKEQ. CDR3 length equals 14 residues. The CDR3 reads CASSLGTGTTEAFF. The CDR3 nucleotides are TGTGCCAGCAGCCTCGGGACAGGGACAACTGAAGCTTTCTTT.

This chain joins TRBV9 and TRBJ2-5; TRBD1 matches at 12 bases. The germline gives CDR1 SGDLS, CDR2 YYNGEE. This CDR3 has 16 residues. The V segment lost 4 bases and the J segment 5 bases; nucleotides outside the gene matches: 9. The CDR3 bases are TGTGCCAGCAGCTCTACGGGACAGGGGGCGTGGGAGACCCAGTACTTC. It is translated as CASSSTGQGAWETQYF.

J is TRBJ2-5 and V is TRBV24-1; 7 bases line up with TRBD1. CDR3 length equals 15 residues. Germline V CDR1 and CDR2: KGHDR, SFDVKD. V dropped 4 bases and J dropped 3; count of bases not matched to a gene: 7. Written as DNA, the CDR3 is TGTGCCACCAGTGACCAGGGACAGAAAAAAGAGACCCAGTACTTC. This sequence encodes CATSDQGQKKETQYF.

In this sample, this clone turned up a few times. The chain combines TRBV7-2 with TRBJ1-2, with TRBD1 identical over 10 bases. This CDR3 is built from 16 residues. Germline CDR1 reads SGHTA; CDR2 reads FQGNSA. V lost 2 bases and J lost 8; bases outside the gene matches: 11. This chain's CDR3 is CASSLTISTGGDGYTF. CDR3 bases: TGTGCCAGCAGCTTAACAATATCGACAGGGGGCGACGGCTACACCTTC.

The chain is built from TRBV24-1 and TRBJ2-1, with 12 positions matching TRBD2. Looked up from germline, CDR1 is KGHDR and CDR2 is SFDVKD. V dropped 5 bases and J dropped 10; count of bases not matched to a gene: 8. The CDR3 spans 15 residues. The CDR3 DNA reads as TGTGCCACCAGTGCCTCGACTAGCGGGAGTGACGAGCAGTTCTTC. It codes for CATSASTSGSDEQFF.

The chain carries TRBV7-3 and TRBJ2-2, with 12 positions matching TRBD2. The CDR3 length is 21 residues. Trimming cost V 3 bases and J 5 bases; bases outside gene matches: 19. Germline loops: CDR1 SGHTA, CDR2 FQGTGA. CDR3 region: CASSFAPSARLAGVLTGELFF. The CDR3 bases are TGTGCCAGCAGCTTTGCCCCTAGCGCCAGACTAGCGGGAGTTTTAACCGGGGAGCTGTTTTTT.